Sequencing of this TCR beta chain was carried out in a study of blood T cell repertoires in COVID-19. Looking at the study overall: Sites in the United States, Italy and Spain provided acute and convalescent COVID-19 samples. T cells, B-cell-depleted T cells, or PBMCs provided the cDNA or gDNA that served as material.

J was trimmed by 2 bases and V by 0 bases; bases with no gene match: 5. The CDR3 is made up of 16 amino acids. Looked up from germline, CDR1 is SGHRS and CDR2 is YFSETQ. Authors' data handling: Amplification of reference gene primers provided the estimated nucleated cell counts. Here immunoSEQ multiplex PCR was the method, and the copy in TCRdb shows in-frame clones only, minus some. That table is the source of V, J and clone size, and D and trimming were worked out from the DNA. The profile covers about 300,000 clones, with more than 75% appearing a single time and over 1% taken by the ten largest. The chain carries TRBV5-1 and TRBJ2-1, with 7 bases aligning to TRBD1. The sequence came from a man between 65 and 85 years old with acute or convalescent COVID-19. Sequences were obtained from peripheral blood. CDR3 loop: CASSLDAGGAYNEQFF. The CDR3 coding sequence is TGCGCCAGCAGCTTGGACGCAGGGGGAGCCTACAATGAGCAGTTCTTC.